The 9 T cell receptor beta chains below all came from one sample that was sequenced in a study of T cells after yellow fever vaccination. TCRdb re-analysed the 5' RACE reads in MiXCR, keeping a single row per CDR3 protein. The sample lists hundreds of thousands of distinct CDR3 sequences; about 5.2% were seen once. The starting material was CD4+ T cells sorted from PBMCs, obtained on the day of the yellow fever booster vaccination. The receptors originated from a man younger than 30 who received the YFV17D yellow fever vaccine.

This clonotype was seen a handful of times. The CDR3 sequence: CSASPGDEQFF. CDR3 nucleotide sequence: TGCAGTGCTAGTCCAGGGGATGAGCAGTTCTTC. V is TRBV20-1 and J is TRBJ2-1; a weak D match, TRBD1 (6 bases). CDR1 DFQATT and CDR2 SNEGSKA come from the germline V gene (reference sequence). V gave up 3 bases and J gave up 8 bases, with 8 bases separating them. This CDR3 is built from 11 residues.

On this clonotype itself: A much more abundant neighbour one base away suggests this may be a read error. The chain joins TRBV7-8 to TRBJ1-2; D gene uncertain. Germline values: CDR1 SGHVS, CDR2 FQNEAQ. The CDR3 has 13 residues. In DNA form, the CDR3 reads TGTGCCAGAAGCTTCGAACCCAACTATGGCTACACCTTC. It yields the protein CARSFEPNYGYTF.

This clonotype came up a few times. The chain uses TRBV5-6 and TRBJ1-1; the match to TRBD1 covers 9 bases. Looked up from germline, CDR1 is SGHDT and CDR2 is YYEEEE. The CDR3 spans 13 residues. V shed 8 bases, J shed 1 base, and the junction held 3 bases outside the gene matches. CDR3 residues: CASMDRGNTEAFF. CDR3 DNA: TGTGCCAGTATGGACAGGGGGAACACTGAAGCTTTCTTT.

This clonotype was counted many times. V and J are TRBV7-2 and TRBJ2-5; D remains unclear. Germline-derived CDR1 and CDR2 are SGHTA and FQGNSA. The V end was cut by 1 base, the J end by 0 bases, with 9 bases between. The CDR3 has 15 amino acids. The CDR3 protein is CASSLVLAYQETQYF. The CDR3 bases are TGTGCCAGCAGCTTAGTTCTGGCGTACCAAGAGACCCAGTACTTC. Using reference TRBV7-2 and TRBJ2-5 for the parts outside the CDR3, the full variable domain is GAGVSQSPSNKVTEKGKDVELRCDPISGHTALYWYRQSLGQGLEFLIYFQGNSAPDKSGLPSDRFSAERTGGSVSTLTIQRTQQEDSAVYLCASSLVLAYQETQYFGPGTRLLVL.

This clonotype was seen a few times. The chain joins TRBV7-6 to TRBJ1-5; the D gene is possibly TRBD1 (6 bases). V dropped 5 bases and J dropped 7 bases, with 18 bases sitting between them. CDR1 is SGHVS, CDR2 FNYEAQ, per germline. CDR3 length: 15 residues. The CDR3 is CASSRLRGLGQPQHF. CDR3 coding DNA: TGTGCCAGCAGCCGCCTCCGGGGGCTTGGGCAGCCCCAGCATTTT.

V and J are TRBV18 and TRBJ2-1; 8 positions agree with TRBD1. Germline V CDR1 and CDR2: KGHSH, LQKENI. V was pared by 2 bases and J by 0 bases, with 3 bases of the junction left unmatched. There are 16 residues in the CDR3. In DNA, the CDR3 is TGTGCCAGCTCACCAAGGGACAGGAGCTCCTACAATGAGCAGTTCTTC. This encodes CASSPRDRSSYNEQFF.

This clonotype has just a few counts. The rearrangement links TRBV4-1 to TRBJ1-1; 7 bases fit TRBD1. This CDR3 has 13 residues. Germline V gene sequence: CDR1 MGHRA, CDR2 YSYEKL. V trimming: 5 bases; J trimming: 10 bases; junction bases outside the gene matches: 10. CDR3 protein: CASSDGTASVAFF. The CDR3 nucleotides are TGCGCCAGCAGCGACGGGACAGCCTCTGTAGCTTTCTTT.

This clonotype was counted between two and nine times. This chain links TRBV6-6 with TRBJ2-4; TRBD2 matches 11 bases. Trimming at V came to 4 bases and at J to 7 bases, leaving 6 bases not matched to a gene. Germline V gene data show CDR1 as MNHNY and CDR2 as SVGAGI (reference sequence). This CDR3 has 15 residues. CDR3 nucleotides: TGTGCCAGCAGTTTTAGCGGGGGGGCCTCGAACATTCAGTACTTC. Translating it yields CASSFSGGASNIQYF.

This clonotype was detected only a few times. This chain connects TRBV11-2 to TRBJ1-2, with D uncertain. This CDR3 region has 13 residues. With 5 bases removed from V and 3 bases from J, the gap between germline ends came to 10 bases. Germline V CDR1 and CDR2: SGHAT, FQNNGV. The CDR3 DNA is TGTGCCAGCAGCCTAGTGCCGGACTATGGCTACACCTTC. This translates into CASSLVPDYGYTF.